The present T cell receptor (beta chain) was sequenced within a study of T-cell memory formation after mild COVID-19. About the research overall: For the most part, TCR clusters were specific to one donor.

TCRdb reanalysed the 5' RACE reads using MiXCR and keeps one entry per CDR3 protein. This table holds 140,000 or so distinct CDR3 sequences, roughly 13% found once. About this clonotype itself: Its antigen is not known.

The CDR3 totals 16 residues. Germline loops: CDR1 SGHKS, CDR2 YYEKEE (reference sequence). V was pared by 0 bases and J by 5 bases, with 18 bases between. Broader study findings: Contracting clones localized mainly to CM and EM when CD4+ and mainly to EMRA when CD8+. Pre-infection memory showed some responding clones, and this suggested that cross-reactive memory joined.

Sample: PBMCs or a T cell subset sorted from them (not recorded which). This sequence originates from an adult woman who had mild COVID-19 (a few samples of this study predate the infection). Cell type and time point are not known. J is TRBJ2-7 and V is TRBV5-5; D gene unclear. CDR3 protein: CASSLVWTLDVNEQYF. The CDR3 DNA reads TGTGCCAGCAGCTTGGTTTGGACCCTGGATGTCAACGAGCAGTACTTC.